Shown below are 28 T cell receptor beta chains from a single sample sequenced in a study of T cell responses to AZD1222 COVID-19 vaccine. The assay was immunoSEQ multiplex PCR, and TCRdb's table has in-frame clones only and misses some. The profile shows 140,000 to 150,000 clones, 80% to 95% of them singletons. The sample consisted of peripheral blood, taken on day 0 of AZD1222 vaccination. The receptors originated from an adult in good health.

V usage is TRBV27 and J usage is TRBJ2-2, with D possibly TRBD1 on 6 matching bases. Germline assignment: CDR1 MNHEY and CDR2 SMNVEV (reference sequence). This CDR3 has 15 amino acids. The ends were cut back, 5 bases at V and 4 bases at J, with 14 bases in the middle. CDR3 DNA sequence: TGTGCCAGCAGTCGACAGGCCCGGGGCACCGGGGAGCTGTTTTTT. This encodes CASSRQARGTGELFF.

The rearrangement links TRBV19 to TRBJ1-1; the D is unclear. Trimming shortened V by 1 base and J by 3 bases, and 6 bases separated the two germline ends. Germline V lookup: CDR1 LNHDA, CDR2 SQIVND (reference sequence). CDR3 length: 13 amino acids. The CDR3 coding sequence is TGTGCCAGTAGTATAGGGACCGACACTGAAGCTTTCTTT. As protein: CASSIGTDTEAFF.

The chain couples TRBV19 to TRBJ1-1; a possible D gene is TRBD1 (5 bases). Trimming took 5 bases from V and 5 from J, leaving 12 bases between them. The CDR3 totals 13 residues. Germline CDR1 is LNHDA and CDR2 is SQIVND (reference sequence). The CDR3 protein is CASSQGLGTEAFF. CDR3 nucleotides: TGTGCCAGTAGTCAGGGTTTAGGAACTGAAGCTTTCTTT.

This sequence joins TRBV7-3 and TRBJ1-3, with D uncertain. CDR1 is SGHTA, CDR2 FQGTGA, per germline. The CDR3 runs 13 residues. V gave up 2 bases and J gave up 2 bases, with 4 bases separating them. The CDR3 DNA reads TGTGCCAGCAGCTTATTTCCTGGAAACACCATATATTTT. This encodes CASSLFPGNTIYF.

The chain couples TRBV7-6 to TRBJ1-2, with a weak D call TRBD1 (5 bases). V gave up 5 bases and J gave up 4 bases, with 17 bases separating them. Germline V gene sequence: CDR1 SGHVS, CDR2 FNYEAQ. This CDR3 is built from 15 residues. CDR3 coding DNA: TGTGCCAGCAGCCGGGAGGGCAGTGGGGCCTATGGCTACACCTTC. This gives the protein CASSREGSGAYGYTF.

This sequence joins TRBV7-2 and TRBJ2-3, with 7 bases identical to TRBD2. Germline V gives CDR1 SGHTA, CDR2 FQGNSA. J gave up 2 bases and V 2 bases, and 4 bases lay outside the gene matches. The CDR3 is 15 residues long. CDR3 sequence (DNA): TGTGCCAGCAGCTTAAGCAGCGGGGACACAGATACGCAGTATTTT. It translates to CASSLSSGDTDTQYF.

J is TRBJ2-7 and V is TRBV6-5, with 8 bases lining up with TRBD1. CDR1 and CDR2 (germline): MNHEY, SVGAGI. V dropped 6 bases and J dropped 3; count of bases not matched to a gene: 7. The CDR3 is made up of 14 amino acids. The CDR3 coding sequence is TGTGCCAGCAGCTACGACAGGGGACGCTACGAGCAGTACTTC. This sequence encodes CASSYDRGRYEQYF.

The chain has TRBV19 and TRBJ2-2; TRBD2 matches 8 bases. CDR3 length: 17 amino acids. V dropped 11 bases and J dropped 4; count of bases not matched to a gene: 18. Germline V gives CDR1 LNHDA, CDR2 SQIVND (reference sequence). This CDR3 reads CAVTTEGAGVGTGELFF. CDR3 in DNA: TGTGCCGTAACGACCGAGGGAGCGGGAGTAGGCACCGGGGAGCTGTTTTTT.

The chain links TRBV15 to TRBJ2-1; the match to TRBD1 covers 7 bases. CDR3 size: 15 residues. V was clipped by 0 bases and J by 2 bases; unmatched bases: 1. Germline V gene sequence: CDR1 LNHNV, CDR2 YYDKDF (reference sequence). CDR3 nucleotide sequence: TGTGCCACCAGCAGAGATGGGACAGCCTACAATGAGCAGTTCTTC. This sequence encodes CATSRDGTAYNEQFF.

The chain is built from TRBV7-8 and TRBJ1-4, with unresolved D. This CDR3 is 14 amino acids long. Germline V gene data show CDR1 as SGHVS and CDR2 as FQNEAQ. The V and J ends lost 6 bases and 0 bases respectively, with 8 bases between them. CDR3 amino acids: CASRADSTNEKLFF. The DNA of the CDR3 is TGTGCCAGCAGGGCAGATTCAACTAATGAAAAACTGTTTTTT.

V is TRBV5-1 and J is TRBJ1-2; 8 nucleotides line up with TRBD1. The junction had 4 bases not matched to a gene; V was cut back by 6 bases and J by 6 bases. The CDR3 contains 12 residues. From germline, CDR1 is SGHRS and CDR2 YFSETQ. CDR3 residues: CASNRGDDGYTF. For the CDR3, the DNA is TGCGCCAGCAACAGGGGGGACGATGGCTACACCTTC.

This chain links TRBV4-1 with TRBJ2-1, with 11 positions matching TRBD1. CDR1 is MGHRA and CDR2 is YSYEKL in the germline V gene. The CDR3 totals 15 residues. V gave up 6 bases and J gave up 10 bases; unmatched junction bases: 11. The CDR3 nucleotides are TGCGCCAGCAGGTCCGGGACAGGGGGTTTAGACGAGCAGTTCTTC. Its translation: CASRSGTGGLDEQFF.

V gene TRBV19 combines with J gene TRBJ2-2; the D gene is possibly TRBD2 (5 bases). The CDR3 has 13 residues. Germline loops: CDR1 LNHDA, CDR2 SQIVND (reference sequence). Trimming took 6 bases from V and 9 from J, leaving 14 bases between them. The CDR3 DNA reads TGTGCCAGTAGCGGGAACTCAGGAAGGGAGCTGTTTTTT. Protein sequence: CASSGNSGRELFF.

The rearrangement uses TRBV19 and TRBJ2-3; D is perhaps TRBD2 (5 bases). V dropped 6 bases and J dropped 5 bases, with 9 bases sitting between them. The CDR3 is 12 residues long. The V gene's germline CDR1 is LNHDA and CDR2 SQIVND (reference sequence). In DNA, the CDR3 is TGTGCCAGTAGCCCCGAGGGAGATACGCAGTATTTT. It translates to CASSPEGDTQYF.

The CDR3 sequence is CASSLEQSTDTQYF. The DNA of the CDR3 is TGTGCCAGCAGCTTGGAACAAAGCACAGATACGCAGTATTTT. The chain links TRBV7-3 to TRBJ2-3; no clear D gene. Trimming removed 3 bases at V and 0 bases at J, with 7 bases between. Germline V CDR1 and CDR2: SGHTA, FQGTGA. The CDR3 totals 14 residues.

This sequence joins TRBV4-1 and TRBJ2-3; TRBD2 might be the D (7 bases). CDR1 and CDR2 from the germline V gene are MGHRA and YSYEKL. The V end was cut by 5 bases, the J end by 5 bases, with 20 bases between. This CDR3 comprises 16 residues. In DNA, the CDR3 is TGCGCCAGCAGCGAACCCCCGGGGGGCGTGAGAGATACGCAGTATTTT. This sequence encodes CASSEPPGGVRDTQYF.

The rearrangement uses TRBV19 and TRBJ1-1; 7 bases are shared with TRBD1. The CDR3 sequence is 13 residues long. CDR1 and CDR2 from the germline V gene are LNHDA and SQIVND (reference sequence). With V trimmed by 8 bases and J by 3 bases, 6 bases remained unmatched. CDR3 amino acids: CASVQGSYTEAFF. The CDR3, as DNA: TGTGCCAGTGTACAGGGGTCGTACACTGAAGCTTTCTTT.

This chain joins TRBV7-9 and TRBJ2-5, with TRBD1 matching 8 bases. V gave up 2 bases and J gave up 5 bases; unmatched junction bases: 1. This CDR3 is 13 amino acids long. Germline V gives CDR1 SEHNR, CDR2 FQNEAQ (reference sequence). DNA of the CDR3: TGTGCCAGCAGCTTAAACAGGGGGGAGACCCAGTACTTC. Translating it yields CASSLNRGETQYF.

The J gene is TRBJ2-2, the V gene TRBV6-5; 8 nucleotides agree with TRBD1. Germline V gene sequence: CDR1 MNHEY, CDR2 SVGAGI. CDR3 length: 15 amino acids. The V segment lost 5 bases and the J segment 3 bases; nucleotides outside the gene matches: 5. The CDR3: CASSRTGMDTGELFF. DNA of the CDR3: TGTGCCAGCAGTCGGACAGGGATGGACACCGGGGAGCTGTTTTTT.

The J gene is TRBJ1-6, the V gene TRBV28; D gene uncertain. The V end lost 7 bases, the J end lost 0 bases, and 13 bases lay between the germline ends. The length of the CDR3 is 16 residues. The V gene's germline CDR1 is MDHEN and CDR2 SYDVKM. CDR3 DNA: TGTGCCAGCAACACAGAGATGAGCTCCTATAATTCACCCCTCCACTTT. It codes for CASNTEMSSYNSPLHF.

This chain uses TRBV2 with TRBJ1-5; 10 nucleotides match TRBD1. Trimming at V came to 4 bases and at J to 4 bases, leaving 1 base not matched to a gene. CDR3 length: 14 residues. The germline CDR1 and CDR2 sequences are SNHLY and FYNNEI. CDR3 protein: CASSGGQGNQPQHF. As DNA, the CDR3 is TGTGCCAGCAGTGGGGGACAGGGGAATCAGCCCCAGCATTTT.

The rearrangement links TRBV5-4 to TRBJ1-1; weak D call: TRBD1 (6 bases). Per germline, CDR1 SGHNT and CDR2 YYREEE (reference sequence). The CDR3 extends over 12 amino acids. V was trimmed by 0 bases and J by 10 bases, leaving 10 bases between them. CDR3: CASSLGGGAAFF. CDR3 DNA: TGTGCCAGCAGCTTGGGGGGGGGCGCAGCTTTCTTT.

The chain is built from TRBV23-1 and TRBJ1-3; TRBD1 might be the D (5 bases). TRBV23-1 is flagged as an ORF with uncertain function. The CDR3 contains 16 residues. V lost 4 bases and J 1 base, leaving 14 bases between the germline ends. DNA of the CDR3: TGCGCCAGCAGTCCTCTGGGACGTTGGTCTGGAAACACCATATATTTT. Amino acids: CASSPLGRWSGNTIYF.

The chain links TRBV7-2 to TRBJ2-2; D perhaps matches TRBD1 (8 bases). Trimming cost V 5 bases and J 7 bases, with 26 bases left between them. CDR1 and CDR2 from the germline V gene are SGHTA and FQGNSA. CDR3 length equals 18 residues. The CDR3 loop is CASSPGGAGASASGELFF. For the CDR3, the DNA is TGTGCCAGCAGCCCAGGGGGCGCGGGGGCCTCAGCGAGCGGGGAGCTGTTTTTT.

The chain links TRBV7-3 to TRBJ2-1; D gene uncertain. The CDR3 spans 16 residues. The germline V and J ends were trimmed by 2 bases and 10 bases, with 21 bases remaining between them. The germline V gene has CDR1 SGHTA and CDR2 FQGTGA. This CDR3 is CASSLERLQPPHEQFF. Written as DNA, the CDR3 is TGTGCCAGCAGCTTAGAGCGCTTACAGCCCCCTCACGAGCAGTTCTTC.

This chain joins TRBV6-5 and TRBJ2-3; TRBD1 is a possible D gene (6 bases). Germline CDR1 MNHEY, CDR2 SVGAGI. Trimming removed 5 bases at V and 4 bases at J, with 16 bases between. The length of the CDR3 is 15 residues. The CDR3, as DNA: TGTGCCAGCAGTAGGGGGTCCAAGGTTCCAGATACGCAGTATTTT. Its protein product is CASSRGSKVPDTQYF.

The chain carries TRBV7-6 and TRBJ2-3, with D possibly being TRBD2 (6 bases). The CDR3 is 15 residues long. Germline V gene sequence: CDR1 SGHVS, CDR2 FNYEAQ. The V end lost 0 bases, the J end lost 3 bases, and 10 bases lay between the germline ends. The CDR3 reads CASSLARGKTDTQYF. For the CDR3, the DNA is TGTGCCAGCAGCTTAGCGCGGGGCAAAACAGATACGCAGTATTTT.

The chain combines TRBV3-1 (or the pseudogene TRBV3-2) with TRBJ2-1; 14 positions agree with TRBD2. J was trimmed by 0 bases and V by 3 bases; bases with no gene match: 13. Germline CDR1 and CDR2: LGHDT and YNNKEL (reference sequence). The CDR3 runs 21 residues. CDR3 bases: TGTGCCAGCAGCCAGATGGGCCTGGGACTAGCGGGAGTCCCCTCCTACAATGAGCAGTTCTTC. This translates into CASSQMGLGLAGVPSYNEQFF.